This is a list of T cell receptor beta chains from one sample in a study of blood T cell repertoires in COVID-19. Some clones are missing from TCRdb's copy, which holds only in-frame ones; the method was immunoSEQ multiplex PCR. The sample holds fewer than 600,000 clones, 89% seen once. Specimen: peripheral blood. Receptors were obtained from a man younger than 35 with COVID-19, enrolled during active disease. Both conserved end residues are part of each CDR3. A D gene is named only where the DNA matches it firmly. Only part of the rows carry a size: once, few, many, or a class if the clone is expanded.

CASSEFHRGGTDTQYF | TGTGCCAGCAGTGAATTCCATAGAGGTGGCACAGATACGCAGTATTTT | NA | NA | TRBJ2-3 | TRBV2
CASSTTGTGYQPQHF | TGTGCCAGTAGTACCACCGGGACAGGTTATCAGCCCCAGCATTTT | TRBD1 | NA | TRBJ1-5 | TRBV19
CAISVVRDSYTDTQYF | TGTGCCATCAGTGTCGTACGGGACAGCTACACAGATACGCAGTATTTT | TRBD1 | NA | TRBJ2-3 | TRBV10-3
CASSQDSGTSVGTQYF | TGTGCCAGCAGCCAAGATTCCGGGACTAGCGTCGGAACGCAGTATTTT | TRBD2 | NA | TRBJ2-3 | TRBV3-1/TRBV3-2
CASSLRLAGYNEQFF | TGTGCCAGCAGCTTAAGGCTAGCGGGCTACAATGAGCAGTTCTTC | TRBD2 | NA | TRBJ2-1 | TRBV7-9
CASTVATGGSDTQYF | TGTGCCAGCACCGTTGCGACGGGGGGCTCGGATACGCAGTATTTT | NA | NA | TRBJ2-3 | TRBV5-5
CASSKELASDIQYF | TGTGCCAGCAGCAAGGAGCTAGCGTCAGACATTCAGTACTTC | NA | NA | TRBJ2-4 | TRBV7-9
CASSKGTRPTNTEAFF | TGTGCCAGCAGCAAAGGGACACGTCCGACGAACACTGAAGCTTTCTTT | NA | NA | TRBJ1-1 | TRBV2
CASSLSTINQPQHF | TGTGCCAGCAGCTTATCGACAATCAATCAGCCCCAGCATTTT | NA | NA | TRBJ1-5 | TRBV7-9
CASSPTSLGETQYF | TGTGCCAGCAGCCCGACTAGTTTGGGAGAGACCCAGTACTTC | NA | NA | TRBJ2-5 | TRBV5-4
CASSARDRGVIDEQFF | TGTGCCAGCAGCGCCCGGGACAGGGGAGTAATCGATGAGCAGTTCTTC | TRBD1 | NA | TRBJ2-1 | TRBV11-3
CASSYPLGGSGYTF | TGTGCCAGCAGTTACCCGTTAGGGGGCAGCGGCTACACCTTC | TRBD1 | NA | TRBJ1-2 | TRBV6-6
CSVQTDSNQPQHF | TGCAGCGTTCAGACAGATAGCAATCAGCCCCAGCATTTT | NA | NA | TRBJ1-5 | TRBV29-1
CASSLSLAGYNEQFF | TGTGCCAGCAGCTTAAGCCTAGCGGGCTACAATGAGCAGTTCTTC | TRBD2 | once | TRBJ2-1 | TRBV13
CASSEYGTPNTEAFF | TGTGCCAGCAGTGAATACGGGACACCGAACACTGAAGCTTTCTTT | NA | NA | TRBJ1-1 | TRBV6-1
CASSLEGPAQGDEQYF | TGTGCCAGCAGCTTAGAGGGGCCAGCTCAGGGGGACGAGCAGTACTTC | TRBD1 | NA | TRBJ2-7 | TRBV13
CASSLTANTIYF | TGTGCCAGCAGCCTGACAGCAAACACCATATATTTT | NA | few | TRBJ1-3 | TRBV7-9
CAWSRRGLLYNEQFF | TGTGCCTGGAGTAGAAGGGGACTGTTATACAATGAGCAGTTCTTC | NA | NA | TRBJ2-1 | TRBV30
CASSLAGTSGETQYF | TGTGCCAGCAGCTTAGCCGGGACTAGCGGTGAGACCCAGTACTTC | TRBD2 | once | TRBJ2-5 | TRBV7-9
CASSPQGSAETQYF | TGTGCCAGCTCACCCCAGGGTTCCGCGGAGACCCAGTACTTC | NA | NA | TRBJ2-5 | TRBV18
CASSYHSAGKTDTQYF | TGTGCCAGCAGTTACCACTCAGCGGGGAAGACAGATACGCAGTATTTT | TRBD2 | NA | TRBJ2-3 | TRBV6-5
CASRDDRGVKLFF | TGTGCCAGCAGGGACGACAGGGGGGTAAAACTGTTTTTT | TRBD1 | NA | TRBJ1-4 | TRBV6-6
CASSQEVAGEQFF | TGTGCCAGCAGCCAAGAGGTAGCCGGTGAGCAGTTCTTC | NA | NA | TRBJ2-1 | TRBV14
CASSPPGLESETQYF | TGTGCCAGCAGTCCCCCGGGACTAGAGTCGGAGACCCAGTACTTC | TRBD2 | NA | TRBJ2-5 | TRBV6-5
CASSVRQQETQYF | TGTGCCAGCAGTGTGCGACAACAAGAGACCCAGTACTTC | NA | NA | TRBJ2-5 | TRBV2
CASSVPKGGVETQYF | TGTGCCAGCAGCGTCCCGAAGGGAGGGGTAGAGACCCAGTACTTC | TRBD2 | few | TRBJ2-5 | TRBV7-8
CASRLIPADTQYF | TGTGCCAGTAGGTTAATCCCCGCGGATACGCAGTATTTT | NA | NA | TRBJ2-3 | TRBV19
CASSSQGFETQYF | TGCGCCAGCAGCTCTCAGGGGTTCGAGACCCAGTACTTC | NA | NA | TRBJ2-5 | TRBV5-1
CASSQDGTSGREQFF | TGCGCCAGCAGCCAAGACGGGACTAGCGGTCGGGAGCAGTTCTTC | TRBD2 | NA | TRBJ2-1 | TRBV4-1
CASSLGNYGYTF | TGTGCCAGCAGCCTAGGTAACTATGGCTACACCTTC | NA | NA | TRBJ1-2 | TRBV5-5
CASSRSVADITYNEQFF | TGTGCCAGTAGTAGATCGGTAGCGGACATTACCTACAATGAGCAGTTCTTC | NA | NA | TRBJ2-1 | TRBV19
CASSLRSGLSYEQYF | TGTGCCAGCAGCTTGCGTAGCGGACTCTCCTACGAGCAGTACTTC | NA | NA | TRBJ2-7 | TRBV5-4
CASSPGTGLIGNTIYF | TGTGCCAGCAGCCCGGGGACAGGGCTAATTGGAAACACCATATATTTT | TRBD1 | NA | TRBJ1-3 | TRBV5-6
CASSQAFQETQYF | TGTGCCAGCAGCCAGGCCTTTCAAGAGACCCAGTACTTC | NA | NA | TRBJ2-5 | TRBV3-1/TRBV3-2
CASSLTGVQETQYF | TGTGCCAGCAGCTTGACAGGGGTGCAAGAGACCCAGTACTTC | TRBD1 | NA | TRBJ2-5 | TRBV7-2